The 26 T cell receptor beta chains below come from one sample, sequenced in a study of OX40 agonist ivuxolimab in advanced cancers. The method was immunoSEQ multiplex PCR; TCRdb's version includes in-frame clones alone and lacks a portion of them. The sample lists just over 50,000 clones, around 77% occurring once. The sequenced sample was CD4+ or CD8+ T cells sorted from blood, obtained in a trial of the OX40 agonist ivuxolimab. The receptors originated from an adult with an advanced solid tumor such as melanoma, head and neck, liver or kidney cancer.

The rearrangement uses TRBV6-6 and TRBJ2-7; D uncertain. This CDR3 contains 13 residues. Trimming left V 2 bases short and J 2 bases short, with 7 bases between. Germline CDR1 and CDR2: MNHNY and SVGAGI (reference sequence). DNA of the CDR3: TGTGCCAGCAGTTACCCGGCAACCTACGAGCAGTACTTC. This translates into CASSYPATYEQYF.

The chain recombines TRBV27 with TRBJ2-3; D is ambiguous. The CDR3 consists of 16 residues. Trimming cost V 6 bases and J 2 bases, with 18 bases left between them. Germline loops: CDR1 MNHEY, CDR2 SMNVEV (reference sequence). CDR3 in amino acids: CASRPPQAGFTDTQYF. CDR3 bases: TGTGCCAGCAGGCCACCCCAAGCTGGGTTCACAGATACGCAGTATTTT.

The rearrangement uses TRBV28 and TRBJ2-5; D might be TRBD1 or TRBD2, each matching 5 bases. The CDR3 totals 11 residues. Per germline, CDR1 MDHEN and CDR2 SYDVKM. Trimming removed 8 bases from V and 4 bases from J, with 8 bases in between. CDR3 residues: CASGGRETQYF. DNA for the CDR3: TGTGCCAGCGGGGGTCGAGAGACCCAGTACTTC.

The CDR3 bases are TGCAGCGTTGACGCAGGAATAGGTGGCTACACCTTC. This sequence encodes CSVDAGIGGYTF. The chain links TRBV29-1 to TRBJ1-2; D gene ambiguous. Germline V gene sequence: CDR1 SQVTM, CDR2 ANQGSEA. V was trimmed by 3 bases and J by 7 bases, leaving 12 bases between them. CDR3 length equals 12 residues. Using reference TRBV29-1 and TRBJ1-2 for the parts outside the CDR3, the full variable domain is SAVISQKPSRDICQRGTSLTIQCQVDSQVTMMFWYRQQPGQSLTLIATANQGSEATYESGFVIDKFPISRPNLTFSTLTVSNMSPEDSSIYLCSVDAGIGGYTFGSGTRLTVV.

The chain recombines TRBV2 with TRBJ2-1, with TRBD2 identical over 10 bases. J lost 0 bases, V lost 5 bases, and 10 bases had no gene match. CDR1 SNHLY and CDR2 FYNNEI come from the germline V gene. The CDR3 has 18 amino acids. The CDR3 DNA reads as TGTGCCAGCAGTATGGGTAGCGGGAGGTCTAGCTCCTACAATGAGCAGTTCTTC. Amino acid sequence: CASSMGSGRSSSYNEQFF.

CDR3 loop: CASTGQGPGTQYF. The DNA for the CDR3 is TGTGCCAGCACTGGACAGGGCCCCGGGACCCAGTACTTC. The chain combines TRBV6-5 with TRBJ2-5; 8 positions match TRBD1. With 7 bases clipped from V and 7 bases from J, the junction kept 8 bases outside the gene matches. CDR1 is MNHEY and CDR2 is SVGAGI in the germline V gene. The CDR3 consists of 13 residues.

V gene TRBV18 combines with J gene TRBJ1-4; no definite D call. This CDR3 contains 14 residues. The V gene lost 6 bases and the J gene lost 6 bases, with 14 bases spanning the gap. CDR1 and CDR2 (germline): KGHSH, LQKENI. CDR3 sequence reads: CASSTSRGDEKLFF. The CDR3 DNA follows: TGTGCCAGCTCTACAAGCCGCGGAGATGAAAAACTGTTTTTT.

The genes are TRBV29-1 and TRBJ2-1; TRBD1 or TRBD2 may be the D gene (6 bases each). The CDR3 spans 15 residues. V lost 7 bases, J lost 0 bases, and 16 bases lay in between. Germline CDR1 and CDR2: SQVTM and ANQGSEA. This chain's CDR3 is CSAGGDTSSYNEQFF. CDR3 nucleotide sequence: TGCAGCGCCGGGGGCGATACCAGCTCCTACAATGAGCAGTTCTTC.

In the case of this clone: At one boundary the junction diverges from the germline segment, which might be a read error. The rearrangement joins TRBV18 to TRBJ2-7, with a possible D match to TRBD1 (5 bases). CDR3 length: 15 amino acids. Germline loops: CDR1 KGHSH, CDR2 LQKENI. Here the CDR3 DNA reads TGTGCCAGCTCACCAGGGGCCGTCGGATCCTCCGAGCAGTACTTC. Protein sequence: CASSPGAVGSSEQYF. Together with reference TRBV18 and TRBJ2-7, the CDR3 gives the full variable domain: NAGVMQNPRHLVRRRGQEARLRCSPMKGHSHVYWYRQLPEEGLKFMVYLQKENIIDESGMPKERFSAEFPKEGPSILRIQQVVRGDSAAYFCASSPGAVGSSEQYFGPGTRLTVT.

CDR3: CATIPGQGLNTEAFF. In DNA form, the CDR3 reads TGTGCCACAATCCCTGGGCAGGGCCTGAACACTGAAGCTTTCTTT. The chain uses TRBV2 and TRBJ1-1; perhaps TRBD1 as D (5 bases). Trimming pared 10 bases from V and 0 bases from J, leaving 18 bases between. Germline CDR1 is SNHLY and CDR2 is FYNNEI. The CDR3 sequence is 15 residues long.

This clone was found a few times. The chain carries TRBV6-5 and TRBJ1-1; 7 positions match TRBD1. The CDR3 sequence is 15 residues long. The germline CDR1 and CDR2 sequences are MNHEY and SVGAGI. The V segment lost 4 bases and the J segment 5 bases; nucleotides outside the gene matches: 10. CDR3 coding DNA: TGTGCCAGCAGTTCAGGGAACAGGGGTGGTACTGAAGCTTTCTTT. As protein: CASSSGNRGGTEAFF.

Here the CDR3 reads CASSEALFPYNNYGYTF. CDR3 coding DNA: TGTGCCAGCAGTGAAGCGCTTTTTCCATATAATAACTATGGCTACACCTTC. This chain connects TRBV2 to TRBJ1-2; D uncertain. This CDR3 is built from 17 residues. V gave up 0 bases and J gave up 1 base, with 15 bases separating them. Germline CDR1 is SNHLY and CDR2 is FYNNEI.

The CDR3 nucleotides read TGTGCCAGCAGCTTGTGGATTAGAATCACAGATACGCAGTATTTT. Protein product: CASSLWIRITDTQYF. The chain has TRBV5-6 and TRBJ2-3, with unresolved D. CDR1 is SGHDT and CDR2 is YYEEEE in the germline V gene. Trimming took 1 base from V and 2 from J, leaving 11 bases between them. The CDR3 is 15 residues long.

In nucleotides, the CDR3 is TGTGCCAGTAGTAATATAGATCCCTACGAGCAGTACTTC. Encoded protein: CASSNIDPYEQYF. The chain couples TRBV19 to TRBJ2-7; D not certain. This CDR3 contains 13 residues. Germline values: CDR1 LNHDA, CDR2 SQIVND (reference sequence). The V end lost 4 bases, the J end lost 2 bases, and 9 bases lay between the germline ends.

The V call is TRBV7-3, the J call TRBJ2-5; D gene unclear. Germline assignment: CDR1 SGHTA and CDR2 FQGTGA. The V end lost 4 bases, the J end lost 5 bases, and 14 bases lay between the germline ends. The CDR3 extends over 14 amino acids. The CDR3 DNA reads TGTGCCAGCAGCTCCCCTATGAACCCCGAGACCCAGTACTTC. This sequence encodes CASSSPMNPETQYF.

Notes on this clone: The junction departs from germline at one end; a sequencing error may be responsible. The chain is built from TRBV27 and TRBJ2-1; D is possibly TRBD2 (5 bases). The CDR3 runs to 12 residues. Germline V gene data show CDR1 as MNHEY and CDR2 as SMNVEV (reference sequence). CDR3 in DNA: TGTGCCAGCAGTTTCATGAGCGGACCTTGGCTCTTC. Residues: CASSFMSGPWLF.

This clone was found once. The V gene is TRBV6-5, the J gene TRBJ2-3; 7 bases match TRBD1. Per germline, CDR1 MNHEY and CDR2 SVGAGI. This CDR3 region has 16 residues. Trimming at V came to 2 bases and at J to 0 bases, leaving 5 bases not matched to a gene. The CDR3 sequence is CASSYAQGPSTDTQYF. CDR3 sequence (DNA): TGTGCCAGCAGTTACGCACAGGGGCCTAGCACAGATACGCAGTATTTT.

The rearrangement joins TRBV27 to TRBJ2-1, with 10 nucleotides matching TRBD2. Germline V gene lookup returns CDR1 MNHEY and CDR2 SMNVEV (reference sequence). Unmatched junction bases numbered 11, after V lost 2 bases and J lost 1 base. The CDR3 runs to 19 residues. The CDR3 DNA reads TGTGCCAGCAGTTTAACCCCCCCTCTAGCGGGAGAGTCCTACAATGAGCAGTTCTTC. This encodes CASSLTPPLAGESYNEQFF.

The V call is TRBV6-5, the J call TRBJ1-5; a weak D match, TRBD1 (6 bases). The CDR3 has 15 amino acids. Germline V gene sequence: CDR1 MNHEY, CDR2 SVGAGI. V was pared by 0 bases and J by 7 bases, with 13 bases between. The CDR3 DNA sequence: TGTGCCAGCAGTTACTCCCCGCAGGGGATACAGCCCCAGCATTTT. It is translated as CASSYSPQGIQPQHF.

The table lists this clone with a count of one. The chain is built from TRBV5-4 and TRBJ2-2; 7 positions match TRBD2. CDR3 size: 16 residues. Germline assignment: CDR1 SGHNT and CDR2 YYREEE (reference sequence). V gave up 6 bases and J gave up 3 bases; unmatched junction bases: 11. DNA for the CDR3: TGTGCCAGCATCCCGGGAGGCAACCGGGACACCGGGGAGCTGTTTTTT. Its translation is CASIPGGNRDTGELFF. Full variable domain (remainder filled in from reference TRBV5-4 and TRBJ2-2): ETGVTQSPTHLIKTRGQQVTLRCSSQSGHNTVSWYQQALGQGPQFIFQYYREEENGRGNFPPRFSGLQFPNYSSELNVNALELDDSALYLCASIPGGNRDTGELFFGEGSRLTVL.

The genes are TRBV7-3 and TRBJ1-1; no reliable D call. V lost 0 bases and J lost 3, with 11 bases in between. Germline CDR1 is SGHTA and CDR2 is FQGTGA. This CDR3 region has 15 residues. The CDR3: CASSLTPTGYTEAFF. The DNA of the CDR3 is TGTGCCAGCAGCTTAACGCCGACGGGATACACTGAAGCTTTCTTT.

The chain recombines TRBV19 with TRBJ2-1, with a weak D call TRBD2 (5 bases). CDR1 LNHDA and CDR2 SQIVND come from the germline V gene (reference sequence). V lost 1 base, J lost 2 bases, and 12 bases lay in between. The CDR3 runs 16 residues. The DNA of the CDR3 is TGTGCCAGTAGTATAGTTCCAGCCGGGACCTACAATGAGCAGTTCTTC. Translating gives CASSIVPAGTYNEQFF.

The CDR3 sequence is CASSERVSPNEQFF. CDR3 nucleotide sequence: TGTGCCAGCAGCGAGAGGGTGAGCCCGAATGAGCAGTTCTTC. The chain recombines TRBV9 with TRBJ2-1; a weak D match, TRBD2 (5 bases). Trimming took 3 bases from V and 7 from J, leaving 14 bases between them. CDR1 and CDR2 from the germline V gene are SGDLS and YYNGEE. This CDR3 is 14 amino acids long.

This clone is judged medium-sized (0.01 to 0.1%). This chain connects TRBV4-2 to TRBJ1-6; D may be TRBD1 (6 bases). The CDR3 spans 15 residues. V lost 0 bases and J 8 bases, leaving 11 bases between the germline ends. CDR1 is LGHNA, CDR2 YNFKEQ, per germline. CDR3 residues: CASSQDQGIDSPLHF. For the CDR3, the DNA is TGTGCCAGCAGCCAAGATCAGGGGATTGATTCACCCCTCCACTTT.

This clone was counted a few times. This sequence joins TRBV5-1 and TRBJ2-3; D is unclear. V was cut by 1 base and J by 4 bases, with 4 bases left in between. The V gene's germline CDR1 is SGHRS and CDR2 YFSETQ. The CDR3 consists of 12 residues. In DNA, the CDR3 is TGCGCCAGCAGCTTGTATGCAGATACGCAGTATTTT. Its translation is CASSLYADTQYF. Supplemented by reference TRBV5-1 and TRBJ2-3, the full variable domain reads KAGVTQTPRYLIKTRGQQVTLSCSPISGHRSVSWYQQTPGQGLQFLFEYFSETQRNKGNFPGRFSGRQFSNSRSEMNVSTLELGDSALYLCASSLYADTQYFGPGTRLTVL.

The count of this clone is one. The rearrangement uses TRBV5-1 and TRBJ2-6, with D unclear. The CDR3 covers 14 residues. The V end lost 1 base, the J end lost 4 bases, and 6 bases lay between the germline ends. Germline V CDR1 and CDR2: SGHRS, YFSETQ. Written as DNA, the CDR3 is TGCGCCAGCAGCTTGTACTCCGGGGCCAACGTCCTGACTTTC. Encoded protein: CASSLYSGANVLTF.